A single sample is the source of the 10 T cell receptor beta chains below, sequenced in a study of blood T cell repertoires in COVID-19. Using immunoSEQ multiplex PCR, the repertoire was profiled, and TCRdb retains in-frame clones only, with some absent. The table includes 200,000 to 300,000 clones, around 84% detected once. Sequencing was carried out using peripheral blood. The source of these receptors is a man between 60 and 75 years old with acute or convalescent COVID-19.

This chain connects TRBV10-1 to TRBJ1-1; D might be TRBD1 (6 bases). CDR3 size: 13 residues. Germline-derived CDR1 and CDR2 are WNHNN and SYGVQD (reference sequence). V lost 5 bases and J 0 bases, leaving 7 bases between the germline ends. The CDR3 loop is CASSTGMNTEAFF. In nucleotides, the CDR3 is TGCGCCAGCAGTACAGGGATGAACACTGAAGCTTTCTTT.

This chain connects TRBV6-1 to TRBJ2-6; D gene unclear. Germline-derived CDR1 and CDR2 are MNHNS and SASEGT. The germline V and J ends were trimmed by 2 bases and 0 bases, with 8 bases remaining between them. CDR3 length equals 16 residues. The CDR3 DNA follows: TGTGCCAGCAGTGAATGGGCAGGCTCTGGGGCCAACGTCCTGACTTTC. Translated, it gives CASSEWAGSGANVLTF.

J is TRBJ2-1 and V is TRBV9; 8 bases map to TRBD2. The V gene end was trimmed by 0 bases and the J gene end by 0 bases; junction bases not matched to a gene: 14. Per the germline V gene, CDR1 is SGDLS and CDR2 is YYNGEE. CDR3 length equals 20 residues. CDR3 sequence reads: CASSVGFFASGPRSYNEQFF. CDR3 sequence (DNA): TGTGCCAGCAGCGTAGGATTTTTTGCTAGCGGGCCCCGCTCCTACAATGAGCAGTTCTTC.

Comment on this clone: At the DNA level, this CDR3 is encoded by other sequences in the same sample as well. The rearrangement joins TRBV5-1 to TRBJ1-1; no definite D call. The V gene lost 0 bases and the J gene lost 2 bases, with 8 bases spanning the gap. Germline V gene lookup returns CDR1 SGHRS and CDR2 YFSETQ. The CDR3 is 14 residues long. CDR3 protein: CASSLGPSNTEAFF. CDR3 bases: TGCGCCAGCAGCTTGGGCCCGAGCAACACTGAAGCTTTCTTT.

The chain links TRBV2 to TRBJ2-2; 12 bases are a match to TRBD1. This CDR3 comprises 18 residues. Trimming removed 7 bases from V and 2 bases from J; junction bases left unmatched: 11. Germline V CDR1 and CDR2: SNHLY, FYNNEI. The chain's CDR3 is CASNPGQGARINTGELFF. CDR3 DNA: TGTGCCAGCAACCCGGGACAGGGGGCCAGGATAAACACCGGGGAGCTGTTTTTT.

V is TRBV7-8 and J is TRBJ2-7; the match to TRBD2 covers 9 bases. The CDR3 has 15 residues. V was clipped by 4 bases and J by 4 bases; unmatched bases: 8. CDR1 is SGHVS and CDR2 is FQNEAQ in the germline V gene. The CDR3 coding sequence is TGTGCCAGCAGCTCGAGAAGGCTAGCGGGGTACGAGCAGTACTTC. Protein: CASSSRRLAGYEQYF.

The chain combines TRBV18 with TRBJ1-1; possibly TRBD1 for D (6 bases). The CDR3 spans 15 residues. The V gene's germline CDR1 is KGHSH and CDR2 LQKENI. Trimming left V 3 bases short and J 1 base short, with 12 bases between. The CDR3 reads CASSPYGGTNTEAFF. The CDR3 coding sequence is TGTGCCAGCTCACCGTATGGGGGCACGAACACTGAAGCTTTCTTT.

The chain links TRBV5-6 to TRBJ2-5; 10 bases match TRBD2. CDR1 is SGHDT, CDR2 YYEEEE, per germline. The CDR3 length is 15 residues. Trimming took 2 bases from V and 5 from J; bases not matched to a gene: 6. CDR3 DNA sequence: TGTGCCAGCAGCTTCAGGCTAGCGGGGGACGAGACCCAGTACTTC. This translates into CASSFRLAGDETQYF. The variable domain in full, with the rest retrieved from reference TRBV5-6 and TRBJ2-5, is DAGVTQSPTHLIKTRGQQVTLRCSPKSGHDTVSWYQQALGQGPQFIFQYYEEEERQRGNFPDRFSGHQFPNYSSELNVNALLLGDSALYLCASSFRLAGDETQYFGPGTRLLVL.

This CDR3 reads CASSLNRYREQFF. CDR3 in DNA: TGTGCCAGCAGCTTAAATCGGTACAGGGAGCAGTTCTTC. The chain links TRBV7-3 to TRBJ2-1; D possibly corresponds to TRBD1 (5 bases). CDR1 is SGHTA, CDR2 FQGTGA, per germline. This CDR3 has 13 amino acids. Trimming shortened V by 1 base and J by 10 bases, and 11 bases separated the two germline ends.

The CDR3 is CASSYVGQGGYEQYF. CDR3 nucleotides: TGTGCCAGCAGTTACGTCGGACAGGGGGGATACGAGCAGTACTTC. The V gene is TRBV6-5, the J gene TRBJ2-7; 10 nucleotides match TRBD1. Germline values: CDR1 MNHEY, CDR2 SVGAGI. Germline trimming cut 2 bases from V and 4 bases from J; bases unmatched to any gene: 5. The CDR3 consists of 15 residues.